The 5 T cell receptor beta chains below come from one sample, sequenced in a study of T cell repertoires in cytomegalovirus infection. TCRdb redid the calling of the reads with MiXCR, one entry per CDR3 protein. Among roughly 500,000 distinct CDR3 sequences listed, approximately 15% were seen once. The source material was CD8+ T cells from PBMCs. These TCRs come from a human donor in good health (CMV status not recorded). Some clones in this sample may be carry-over from other donors' samples.

This clonotype came up many times. CDR3 sequence reads: CANSPLGQRGNKGPEAFF. CDR3 bases: TGTGCCAACAGCCCCCTCGGACAGAGAGGCAATAAGGGTCCTGAAGCTTTCTTT. The rearrangement links TRBV6-1 to TRBJ1-1; tentative D call: TRBD1 (6 bases). Trimming removed 10 bases at V and 6 bases at J, with 33 bases between. CDR1 is MNHNS and CDR2 is SASEGT in the germline V gene. This CDR3 spans 18 amino acids.

The chain joins TRBV4-1 to TRBJ1-1; 9 bases are a match to TRBD1. Germline V gene sequence: CDR1 MGHRA, CDR2 YSYEKL. The J segment lost 1 base and the V segment lost 3 bases, leaving 3 bases of the junction unmatched. The CDR3 is 15 residues long. This CDR3 reads CASSQHRGRNTEAFF. Written as DNA, the CDR3 is TGCGCCAGCAGCCAGCACAGGGGGCGGAACACTGAAGCTTTCTTT.

This clonotype appeared a few times. This CDR3 reads CASSGDGGETQYF. The DNA for the CDR3 is TGTGCCAGCAGTGGGGACGGAGGAGAGACCCAGTACTTC. This chain joins TRBV6-4 and TRBJ2-5; either TRBD1 or TRBD2 may supply D (5 bases each). Germline V lookup: CDR1 MRHNA, CDR2 SNTAGT. Trimming took 4 bases from V and 4 from J, leaving 10 bases between them. The CDR3 is made up of 13 amino acids.

This clonotype was seen a few times. The chain combines TRBV15 with TRBJ2-3; TRBD1 might be the D (5 bases). Deletions cut 3 bases from V and 0 bases from J, with 13 bases between. This CDR3 region has 16 residues. Germline assignment: CDR1 LNHNV and CDR2 YYDKDF (reference sequence). The DNA of the CDR3 is TGTGCCACCAGCAGGGCCAGGACATTTAGCACAGATACGCAGTATTTT. Protein product: CATSRARTFSTDTQYF.

The chain links TRBV4-2 to TRBJ2-7, with D possibly matching TRBD2 (6 bases). Germline values: CDR1 LGHNA, CDR2 YNFKEQ. The CDR3 consists of 16 residues. V dropped 4 bases and J dropped 2 bases, with 18 bases sitting between them. The CDR3 DNA reads TGTGCCAGCAGCCGAACCCCGGGACTGAGTACCTACGAGCAGTACTTC. Translating gives CASSRTPGLSTYEQYF.